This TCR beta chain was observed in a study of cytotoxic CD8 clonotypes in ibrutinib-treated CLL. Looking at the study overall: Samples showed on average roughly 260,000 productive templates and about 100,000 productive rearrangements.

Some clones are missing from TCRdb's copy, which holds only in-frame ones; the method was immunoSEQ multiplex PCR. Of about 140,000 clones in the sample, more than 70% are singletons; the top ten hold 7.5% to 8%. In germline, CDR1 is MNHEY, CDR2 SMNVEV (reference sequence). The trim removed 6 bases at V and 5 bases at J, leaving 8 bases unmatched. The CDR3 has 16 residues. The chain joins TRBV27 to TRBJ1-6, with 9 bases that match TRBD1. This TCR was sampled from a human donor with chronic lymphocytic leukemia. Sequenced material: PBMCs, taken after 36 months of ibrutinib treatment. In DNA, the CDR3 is TGTGCCAGCAGCCAACGCGGGACAGGGAATAATTCACCCCTCCACTTT. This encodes CASSQRGTGNNSPLHF.